One TCR beta chain is described in this entry. The V and J ends lost 2 bases and 7 bases, in that order; junction bases with no gene match: 8. The CDR3 totals 16 residues. Germline-derived CDR1 and CDR2 are SEHNR and FQNEAQ (reference sequence). This sample is drawn from a study of blood T cell repertoires in COVID-19. Across about 22 US areas, participants ranged in age from roughly 18 to 89 years. TCRdb's copy holds only in-frame clones and misses some; the assay was immunoSEQ multiplex PCR. Found here are 150,000 to 200,000 clones, approximately 88% of them singletons; the top ten hold 10% to 15%. The clonotype originates from a woman aged 55-69 years who had recovered from COVID-19. Input material: PBMCs or T cells enriched from blood (not recorded which). The rearrangement joins TRBV7-9 to TRBJ2-1; 10 bases align to TRBD1. As DNA, the CDR3 is TGTGCCAGCAGCTTACCTTTCGGGACAGGGGATAATGAGCAGTTCTTC. Translation gives CASSLPFGTGDNEQFF.